This entry lists 25 T cell receptor beta chains sequenced from one sample in a study of PD-1 blockade in classical Hodgkin lymphoma. Time point described: cycle 4 day 1 (C4D1), after more than five weeks of nivolumab. Relapse after autologous stem cell transplantation occurred in every patient, and brentuximab vedotin exposure varied. The protocol was immunoSEQ multiplex PCR, while the TCRdb copy is restricted to in-frame clones and leaves out a portion. The sample has about 14,000 clones; roughly 80% are singletons. Sample: peripheral blood mononuclear cells (PBMCs), taken before the fourth cycle of nivolumab. These receptors all come from a human donor with classical Hodgkin lymphoma.

This chain connects TRBV28 to TRBJ1-5; D not certain. With 2 bases removed from V and 3 bases from J, the gap between germline ends came to 11 bases. Per germline, CDR1 MDHEN and CDR2 SYDVKM. The CDR3 is 15 amino acids. CDR3 DNA sequence: TGTGCCAGCAGTTTAATCACAGCTACCAATCAGCCCCAGCATTTT. Translating it yields CASSLITATNQPQHF.

The chain carries TRBV19 and TRBJ2-2; no definite D call. V dropped 4 bases and J dropped 0 bases, with 6 bases sitting between them. The CDR3 has 14 residues. CDR1 LNHDA and CDR2 SQIVND come from the germline V gene (reference sequence). Written as DNA, the CDR3 is TGTGCCAGTAGTAGACAACCGAACACCGGGGAGCTGTTTTTT. This codes for CASSRQPNTGELFF.

The DNA for the CDR3 is TGTGCCAGCAGCGTAGAGGGACAGGGGGCGGGGGAGACCCAGTACTTC. This sequence encodes CASSVEGQGAGETQYF. The chain links TRBV9 to TRBJ2-5; 12 bases are shared with TRBD1. There are 16 residues in the CDR3. CDR1 is SGDLS, CDR2 YYNGEE, per germline. The V segment lost 0 bases and the J segment 5 bases; nucleotides outside the gene matches: 5.

This clone was detected only a few times. The gene calls are TRBV19 and TRBJ2-1; possibly TRBD1 or TRBD2 for D (5 bases each). CDR3 length equals 13 residues. Per the germline V gene, CDR1 is LNHDA and CDR2 is SQIVND (reference sequence). Trimming stripped 1 base from V and 9 bases from J, with 10 bases between. The CDR3 nucleotides are TGTGCCAGTAGTATAGTTCTGGGGGTTGAGCAGTTCTTC. It encodes CASSIVLGVEQFF.

This sequence joins TRBV2 and TRBJ2-3; 9 bases fit TRBD1. V lost 5 bases, J lost 1 base, and 4 bases stayed unmatched. Germline-derived CDR1 and CDR2 are SNHLY and FYNNEI. The CDR3 contains 15 residues. Here the CDR3 reads CASSRQGEGTDTQYF. In DNA, the CDR3 is TGTGCCAGCAGTAGACAGGGGGAGGGCACAGATACGCAGTATTTT.

V is TRBV5-6 and J is TRBJ2-3; D unclear. V was shortened by 2 bases and J by 2 bases, with 12 bases between the two germline ends. CDR1 and CDR2 (germline): SGHDT, YYEEEE. This CDR3 is 15 amino acids long. The CDR3, as DNA: TGTGCCAGCAGCTTAGGAGTCAGGCCCACAGATACGCAGTATTTT. Translated, it gives CASSLGVRPTDTQYF. Variable domain in full (rest from reference TRBV5-6 and TRBJ2-3): DAGVTQSPTHLIKTRGQQVTLRCSPKSGHDTVSWYQQALGQGPQFIFQYYEEEERQRGNFPDRFSGHQFPNYSSELNVNALLLGDSALYLCASSLGVRPTDTQYFGPGTRLTVL.

This clone was detected a few times. J is TRBJ2-5 and V is TRBV5-6; possibly TRBD1 or TRBD2 for D (5 bases each). Germline loops: CDR1 SGHDT, CDR2 YYEEEE. The V end was cut by 1 base, the J end by 4 bases, with 11 bases between. CDR3 length: 14 residues. The CDR3 sequence is CASSLPGAGETQYF. The CDR3 DNA reads TGTGCCAGCAGCTTGCCTGGGGCGGGAGAGACCCAGTACTTC.

This clone was detected only a few times. J is TRBJ1-5 and V is TRBV29-1; D is uncertain. V dropped 4 bases and J dropped 4 bases, with 17 bases sitting between them. This CDR3 comprises 15 residues. Germline CDR1 and CDR2: SQVTM and ANQGSEA. The CDR3 sequence: CSVADGIIGNQPQHF. In DNA form, the CDR3 reads TGCAGCGTTGCTGATGGTATTATAGGGAATCAGCCCCAGCATTTT.

This clone is labeled medium-sized. The gene calls are TRBV2 and TRBJ1-1, with a weak D call TRBD1 (5 bases). The CDR3 is 14 residues long. V lost 8 bases, J lost 3 bases, and 16 bases lay in between. In germline, CDR1 is SNHLY, CDR2 FYNNEI. The CDR3 is CASGGSGPDTEAFF. In nucleotides, the CDR3 is TGTGCCAGCGGGGGATCGGGGCCTGACACTGAAGCTTTCTTT.

The chain uses TRBV7-2 and TRBJ1-2; 7 nucleotides agree with TRBD1. Germline V gene data show CDR1 as SGHTA and CDR2 as FQGNSA. J was trimmed by 5 bases and V by 3 bases; bases with no gene match: 3. This CDR3 spans 13 amino acids. The CDR3 bases are TGTGCCAGCAGCTTGGGACAGCTATATGGCTACACCTTC. As protein: CASSLGQLYGYTF.

The V and J genes are TRBV4-3 and TRBJ1-4, with TRBD1 matching over 9 bases. Germline values: CDR1 LGHNA, CDR2 YSLEER. The CDR3 covers 14 residues. The J segment lost 6 bases and the V segment lost 3 bases, leaving 2 bases of the junction unmatched. The CDR3 region has the DNA TGCGCCAGCAGCCAGAGGACAGGGGATGAAAAACTGTTTTTT. Amino acid sequence: CASSQRTGDEKLFF.

This sequence joins TRBV18 and TRBJ2-1, with 7 bases lining up with TRBD1. Germline V gene data show CDR1 as KGHSH and CDR2 as LQKENI. This CDR3 spans 14 amino acids. Trimming removed 4 bases from V and 4 bases from J; junction bases left unmatched: 4. Here the CDR3 reads CASSRRGQYNEQFF. As DNA, the CDR3 is TGTGCCAGCTCACGACGGGGACAGTACAATGAGCAGTTCTTC.

This chain links TRBV7-9 with TRBJ2-3; the D gene is possibly TRBD1 (5 bases). This CDR3 contains 15 residues. Between the trimmed V and J ends, which lost 2 bases and 6 bases, there was a span of 15 bases. The germline gives CDR1 SEHNR, CDR2 FQNEAQ (reference sequence). This CDR3 is CASSLTPTAVDTQYF. Written as DNA, the CDR3 is TGTGCCAGCAGCTTAACCCCGACAGCCGTCGATACGCAGTATTTT.

The V gene is TRBV28, the J gene TRBJ2-3; D is possibly TRBD2 (6 bases). This CDR3 region has 17 residues. V lost 4 bases and J 5 bases, leaving 22 bases between the germline ends. Germline CDR1 reads MDHEN; CDR2 reads SYDVKM. The CDR3 spells CASSYPLGGSHGDTQYF. The CDR3 DNA follows: TGTGCCAGCAGTTACCCTCTTGGGGGGTCCCACGGAGATACGCAGTATTTT.

The chain is built from TRBV21-1 and TRBJ2-3; the table assigns TRBD2, which was not confirmed against the DNA. TRBV21-1 is a recognized pseudogene. This CDR3 has 19 residues. The CDR3 nucleotides read TGTGCCAGCAGCAGCAGCGGGACTAGCGGCTCGACTAGCACAGATACGCAGTATTTT. Protein: CASSSSGTSGSTSTDTQYF.

As DNA, the CDR3 is TGCGCCAGCAGCCAAGATCTGTTCTCGAGGGTAGAAAAACTGTTTTTT. This sequence encodes CASSQDLFSRVEKLFF. The chain employs TRBV4-1 and TRBJ1-4, with D unresolved. This CDR3 comprises 16 residues. V lost 0 bases to trimming and J lost 8 bases, with 16 bases between them. Germline V gives CDR1 MGHRA, CDR2 YSYEKL.

This clone was observed a few times. The chain recombines TRBV6-4 with TRBJ2-3; a weak D match, TRBD2 (5 bases). V was clipped by 3 bases and J by 6 bases, with 13 bases between them. The CDR3 runs 14 residues. Germline V gene lookup returns CDR1 MRHNA and CDR2 SNTAGT. In nucleotides, the CDR3 is TGTGCCAGCAGTGAGAGGGTAGGTTCGGATACGCAGTATTTT. The encoded protein is CASSERVGSDTQYF.

This rearrangement joins TRBV11-3 to TRBJ2-1; 8 bases are a match to TRBD1. This CDR3 has 13 residues. V was clipped by 4 bases and J by 10 bases; unmatched bases: 6. Germline CDR1 SGHNT, CDR2 YENEEA. The CDR3 region is CASSSPGGAEQFF. The CDR3 DNA reads as TGTGCCAGCAGCTCGCCAGGGGGCGCGGAGCAGTTCTTC.

The chain combines TRBV25-1 with TRBJ2-1; 7 nucleotides agree with TRBD2. The V gene end was trimmed by 1 base and the J gene end by 3 bases; junction bases not matched to a gene: 6. The CDR3 covers 16 residues. Germline values: CDR1 MGHDK, CDR2 SYGVNS. CDR3 sequence reads: CASSELASGVYNEQFF. CDR3 in DNA: TGTGCCAGCAGTGAATTGGCAAGCGGGGTCTACAATGAGCAGTTCTTC.

The chain is built from TRBV30 and TRBJ2-3; the D gene could be TRBD1 or TRBD2 (5 bases each). Germline V gene data show CDR1 as GTSNPN and CDR2 as SVGIG (reference sequence). This CDR3 spans 14 amino acids. The V and J ends lost 3 bases and 1 base respectively, with 11 bases between them. DNA for the CDR3: TGTGCCTGGAGGGGGGATGTACGCACAGATACGCAGTATTTT. Its translation is CAWRGDVRTDTQYF.

This clone was picked up one time. The chain uses TRBV5-4 and TRBJ1-1; D gene unclear. The CDR3 spans 15 residues. Deletions cut 4 bases from V and 1 base from J, with 14 bases between. Germline lookup yields CDR1 SGHNT and CDR2 YYREEE (reference sequence). CDR3: CASSARSGRNTEAFF. CDR3 nucleotides: TGTGCCAGCAGCGCCAGATCCGGCAGGAACACTGAAGCTTTCTTT.

The chain has TRBV19 and TRBJ2-7; 9 bases match TRBD1. The J segment lost 2 bases and the V segment lost 1 base, leaving 0 bases of the junction unmatched. From germline, CDR1 is LNHDA and CDR2 SQIVND (reference sequence). The CDR3 is made up of 14 amino acids. The CDR3 loop is CASSIGQGAYEQYF. In DNA form, the CDR3 reads TGTGCCAGTAGTATAGGACAGGGGGCCTACGAGCAGTACTTC.

The rearrangement uses TRBV6-5 and TRBJ2-2; D is undetermined. CDR3 length: 14 residues. In germline, CDR1 is MNHEY, CDR2 SVGAGI. Trimming stripped 5 bases from V and 5 bases from J, with 12 bases between. The CDR3 nucleotides are TGTGCCAGCAGTAGATTATTTGGGACCGGGGAGCTGTTTTTT. Translated, it gives CASSRLFGTGELFF.

J is TRBJ2-7 and V is TRBV19; D not certain. CDR1 is LNHDA, CDR2 SQIVND, per germline (reference sequence). This CDR3 has 15 amino acids. Trimming removed 4 bases at V and 2 bases at J, with 15 bases between. The CDR3: CASSTAGVPPYEQYF. The CDR3 bases are TGTGCCAGTAGTACAGCAGGAGTCCCTCCCTACGAGCAGTACTTC.

V gene TRBV9 combines with J gene TRBJ1-6; 12 nucleotides align to TRBD1. Germline values: CDR1 SGDLS, CDR2 YYNGEE. After removal of 0 bases from V and 7 bases from J, the junction contained 2 bases not matched to a gene. The CDR3 covers 16 residues. CDR3 protein: CASSVGGTGGNSPLHF. CDR3 coding DNA: TGTGCCAGCAGCGTAGGAGGGACAGGGGGCAATTCACCCCTCCACTTT.